This T cell receptor (beta chain) was found in a study of beta chain features in type 1 diabetes (dated by TCRdb to the late 2010s). As for the study more broadly: Patients and healthy donors did not differ in mean age, gender distribution, total cell number or subset yield. Regulatory and stem cell-like memory subsets were isolated from only 8 patients and 8 healthy donors, whereas naive and central memory subsets came from all 30 or so donors. The study compared TCRB repertoires of sorted circulating CD4+ T cell subsets between recently diagnosed type 1 diabetes patients and matched healthy donors. Across all samples, fewer than 130 million sorted cells were examined, and cell number per subset correlated strongly with RNA yield. Summary of the overall study and its limitations: Naive, central memory and regulatory TCRB repertoires appeared more similar among patients than among healthy donors. A moderate but significant shortening of TCRB CDR3 length was observed in type 1 diabetes patients in all four CD4+ subsets. Shorter templates might be favored by PCR, yet because patient and control samples were amplified and corrected together, any such skew would affect both groups equally. HLA sub-analyses involved small numbers of individuals, so any influence of HLA type on TCRB rearrangement remained unresolved. Because cDNA rather than genomic DNA was sequenced, highly expressing activated cells could have been over-represented, although no difference in activation and CD3 levels was found between groups. At VDJ recombination sites, type 1 diabetes patients had fewer insertions and more deleted nucleotides, which implies abnormalities in thymic rearrangement.

The entire amount of isolated RNA was reverse transcribed using the High Capacity cDNA Reverse Transcription Kit, so the sequenced TCRB transcripts were expressed ones. Naive, central memory and regulatory T cell samples underwent deep immunoSEQ sequencing, averaging about 3.57 million total reads per sample. After sorted cells were lysed in RLT buffer, RNA was extracted with DNase-treated RNeasy Micro or Mini kits, with the choice depending on cell number. Each cell subset was processed on its own to prevent cross-contamination, while patient and healthy donor samples were processed together. The immunoSEQ multiplex PCR was used to amplify TCRB sequences from cDNA, generating 87-bp fragments that spanned the CDR3 region. Sequencing of the amplicons was performed on the Illumina HiSeq platform. The authors' analysis ran thus. PCR bias was computationally corrected using synthetic template baselines, reads within Hamming distance 2 were collapsed, and singletons that could not be merged were discarded. By aligning reads against IMGT, V, D and J genes, CDR3 length, and insertions or deletions at six rearrangement sites were assigned. Clonotype counts were normalized to sorted cell number within each subset before computing true diversity and Gini coefficients with the tcR R package. Repertoire sharing was quantified using the overlap coefficient calculated on TCRB nucleotide sequences. Out-of-frame TCRB sequences from naive cells were analyzed as a proxy for the pre-selection repertoire. TCRdb obtained this table from immuneACCESS and retained in-frame rearrangements with V and J assigned. These tables miss some clones; where compared with another copy, unresolved V genes account for less than half of the shortfall, and the remainder is unexplained. The D gene and trimming were derived from the DNA, and the V and J assignments and clone size from that table. This sample has around 600,000 clones in its table, and roughly 12% of those were observed once. Clones ranked in the top ten supply around 0.12% of the sample.

The CDR3, cysteine through phenylalanine, is 16 amino acids long. The CDR3 DNA has 48 bases and is translated from base 1. The V end gives up 1 base and the J end 3 bases, leaving 9 bases in the junction not matched to a gene. From the germline V gene, CDR1 is SGHVS and CDR2 is FNYEAQ. From each donor, a single peripheral blood sample of 90 to 150 mL on average was drawn into heparinised tubes. A BD FACSAria II was used to sort naive, central memory, regulatory and stem cell-like memory CD4+ T cells with a panel that included CD45RO, CCR7, CD25, CD127, CD95 and CD27. Every sorted population had a purity above 95%. PBMCs were isolated right away by Lymphoprep density gradient centrifugation and were stained directly, without culture. So that batch effects would be minimized, each experiment stained and sorted samples in pairs, pairing one healthy donor with one patient. In its sample, this clone was seen a few times. Its antigen has not been determined. Base-call qualities are not available, and no considerably larger clone is one nucleotide away.

Sequenced input: naive CD4+ T cells from blood. The cell subset or site label corresponds to: true naive CD4+ T cells. The V and J segments used are TRBV7-6 and TRBJ2-7, and TRBD1 matches 7 of the central bases. The origin of this receptor is a man under 40 with type 1 diabetes. The DNA reads TGTGCCAGCAGCTTAGTCCCGACGGGACAGAACTACGAGCAGTACTTC. It translates as CASSLVPTGQNYEQYF. Here the CDR3 is joined to the reference TRBV7-6 and TRBJ2-7 genes, and the full variable domain is: GAGVSQSPRYKVTKRGQDVALRCDPISGHVSLYWYRQALGQGPEFLTYFNYEAQQDKSGLPNDRFSAERPEGSISTLTIQRTEQRDSAMYRCASSLVPTGQNYEQYFGPGTRLTVT.